The 23 T cell receptor beta chains below all came from one sample that was sequenced in a study of spatial heterogeneity in lung cancer. MiXCR, run by TCRdb on the 5' RACE reads, gives a single entry per CDR3 protein. The sample contains about 25,000 distinct CDR3 sequences, roughly 6.9% of which appear only once. As for time point: sample taken at primary tumor resection. Tumor, nontumor lung or frozen PBMC supplied whole RNA that was sequenced unsorted. Sequenced here: PBMCs, sampled at surgery. All receptors come from a male donor with early-stage non-small cell lung cancer.

This clonotype was found many times. This sequence joins TRBV4-3 and TRBJ2-5; either TRBD1 or TRBD2 may fit D (6 bases each). The CDR3 totals 15 residues. V gave up 0 bases and J gave up 5 bases, with 13 bases separating them. Per germline, CDR1 LGHNA and CDR2 YSLEER. The CDR3 is CASSQDLGGGETQYF. The CDR3 region has the DNA TGCGCCAGCAGCCAAGATCTAGGGGGAGGTGAGACCCAGTACTTC.

This clonotype was found many times. The CDR3, as DNA: TGCAGTGCTAGAGAGGAGGGCCGGAACGAGCAGTACTTC. Protein: CSAREEGRNEQYF. This sequence joins TRBV20-1 and TRBJ2-7; possibly TRBD2 for D (6 bases). Trimming removed 0 bases from V and 5 bases from J, with 11 bases in between. CDR3 length: 13 residues. The germline V gene has CDR1 DFQATT and CDR2 SNEGSKA (reference sequence).

This clonotype was observed many times. The chain combines TRBV20-1 with TRBJ2-3; a weak D match, TRBD2 (6 bases). V dropped 5 bases and J dropped 4 bases, with 19 bases sitting between them. This CDR3 comprises 15 residues. Germline assignment: CDR1 DFQATT and CDR2 SNEGSKA (reference sequence). In DNA form, the CDR3 reads TGCAGTGCTCCTATCCGGGGGAGGTCCGCAGATACGCAGTATTTT. As protein: CSAPIRGRSADTQYF.

The genes are TRBV18 and TRBJ2-7, with TRBD2 as a possible D gene (5 bases). V lost 2 bases to trimming and J lost 0 bases, with 5 bases between them. The germline V gene encodes CDR1 KGHSH and CDR2 LQKENI. The CDR3 spans 13 residues. For the CDR3, the DNA is TGTGCCAGCTCACCAGGGAGCTCCTACGAGCAGTACGTC. This encodes CASSPGSSYEQYV.

This clonotype appeared many times. The chain joins TRBV28 to TRBJ2-6, with TRBD2 matching 7 bases. Germline V gene data show CDR1 as MDHEN and CDR2 as SYDVKM. The CDR3 loop spans 15 amino acids. V lost 2 bases, J lost 2 bases, and 0 bases stayed unmatched. The CDR3 DNA is TGTGCCAGCAGTTTAAGCGGGACTGGGGCCAACGTCCTGACTTTC. Encoded protein: CASSLSGTGANVLTF.

At least ten counts were recorded for this clonotype. The J gene is TRBJ2-1, the V gene TRBV6-4, with D possibly being TRBD1 (5 bases). The V gene lost 0 bases and the J gene lost 3 bases, with 12 bases spanning the gap. CDR1 MRHNA and CDR2 SNTAGT come from the germline V gene. CDR3 length equals 16 residues. CDR3 sequence (DNA): TGTGCCAGCAGTGACTCCGGCAGGGCCCTCTACAATGAGCAGTTCTTC. Translation gives CASSDSGRALYNEQFF.

This clonotype is labeled as medium-sized. The rearrangement links TRBV28 to TRBJ1-5; no clear D. V shed 3 bases and J shed 10 bases, with 13 bases lying between them. The germline CDR1 and CDR2 sequences are MDHEN and SYDVKM. There are 13 residues in the CDR3. The CDR3 spells CASSFVRRGPQHF. Written as DNA, the CDR3 is TGTGCCAGCAGTTTTGTGAGACGCGGACCCCAGCATTTT.

The CDR3, as DNA: TGTGCCAGCAGCTCACGAGGCTATGGCTACACCTTC. The encoded protein is CASSSRGYGYTF. The chain recombines TRBV7-2 with TRBJ1-2; D not certain. Germline V CDR1 and CDR2: SGHTA, FQGNSA. Trimming shortened V by 4 bases and J by 4 bases, and 7 bases separated the two germline ends. This CDR3 comprises 12 residues.

This clonotype was recorded many times. This chain joins TRBV7-2 and TRBJ1-2; 7 bases map to TRBD1. J was trimmed by 4 bases and V by 5 bases; bases with no gene match: 13. The germline V gene encodes CDR1 SGHTA and CDR2 FQGNSA. The CDR3 has 16 amino acids. The CDR3 loop reads CASSPRSGQDSYGYTF. Here the CDR3 DNA reads TGTGCCAGCAGCCCAAGAAGCGGACAGGACAGCTATGGCTACACCTTC.

The chain uses TRBV12-3 or TRBV12-4 and TRBJ1-5, with D uncertain. The CDR3 totals 14 residues. The V gene lost 2 bases and the J gene lost 3 bases, with 8 bases spanning the gap. The CDR3 protein is CASSLRQNNQPQHF. The DNA for the CDR3 is TGTGCCAGCAGTTTAAGGCAGAACAATCAGCCCCAGCATTTT.

In this sample, this clonotype turned up many times. The chain uses TRBV5-5 and TRBJ1-1; a possible D gene is TRBD1 (6 bases). V dropped 0 bases and J dropped 2 bases, with 17 bases sitting between them. Germline CDR1 SGHKS, CDR2 YYEKEE (reference sequence). The CDR3 contains 17 residues. Written as DNA, the CDR3 is TGTGCCAGCAGCTTGGAACCTTCCAGGACAGTTAACACTGAAGCTTTCTTT. Translated, it gives CASSLEPSRTVNTEAFF.

The table lists this clonotype with many counts. The chain has TRBV6-6 and TRBJ1-3; D uncertain. Deletions cut 6 bases from V and 12 bases from J, with 12 bases between. The CDR3 runs to 11 residues. Germline CDR1 and CDR2: MNHNY and SVGAGI (reference sequence). The chain's CDR3 is CASSQAAHIYF. The CDR3 coding sequence is TGTGCCAGCAGCCAGGCAGCCCACATATATTTT.

This clonotype was counted only a few times. The V and J genes are TRBV28 and TRBJ2-3, with D unclear. This CDR3 has 14 amino acids. V was cut by 3 bases and J by 0 bases, with 7 bases left in between. Germline lookup yields CDR1 MDHEN and CDR2 SYDVKM. CDR3 region: CASSFRQSTDTQYF. CDR3 nucleotides: TGTGCCAGCAGTTTTCGGCAGAGCACAGATACGCAGTATTTT.

The table lists this clonotype with many counts. The chain has TRBV30 and TRBJ2-2, with D hard to call. The germline CDR1 and CDR2 sequences are GTSNPN and SVGIG (reference sequence). The CDR3 extends over 14 amino acids. V dropped 0 bases and J dropped 5 bases, with 10 bases sitting between them. CDR3 sequence reads: CAWSVGISTGELFF. CDR3 bases: TGTGCCTGGAGTGTAGGTATTAGTACCGGGGAGCTGTTTTTT.

V and J are TRBV7-9 and TRBJ1-2; 7 nucleotides line up with TRBD1. Germline V gene sequence: CDR1 SEHNR, CDR2 FQNEAQ (reference sequence). The CDR3 runs 14 residues. Trimming took 5 bases from V and 8 from J; bases not matched to a gene: 11. The CDR3 region is CASSRGTEREGYTF. The CDR3 nucleotides read TGTGCCAGCAGCCGGGGGACAGAGCGCGAGGGCTACACCTTC.

The V and J genes are TRBV3-1 and TRBJ2-2, with 9 bases that match TRBD1. The trim removed 6 bases at V and 5 bases at J, leaving 4 bases unmatched. CDR3 length equals 14 residues. From germline, CDR1 is LGHDT and CDR2 YNNKEL (reference sequence). The CDR3 region is CASRRQGETGELFF. The CDR3 DNA is TGTGCCAGCAGACGACAGGGGGAAACCGGGGAGCTGTTTTTT. The variable domain in full, completed from reference TRBV3-1 and TRBJ2-2, reads DTAVSQTPKYLVTQMGNDKSIKCEQNLGHDTMYWYKQDSKKFLKIMFSYNNKELIINETVPNRFSPKSPDKAHLNLHINSLELGDSAVYFCASRRQGETGELFFGEGSRLTVL.

This clonotype was counted only a few times. V gene TRBV30 combines with J gene TRBJ2-2; D is unresolved. Trimming stripped 5 bases from V and 9 bases from J, with 10 bases between. Germline CDR1 is GTSNPN and CDR2 is SVGIG (reference sequence). The length of the CDR3 is 11 residues. CDR3 bases: TGTGCCTGGCGGTCTGCCAGGGAGCTGTTTTTT. This codes for CAWRSARELFF.

Regarding this clonotype: Since a much larger clone is just one base distant, this may be a read error. The chain joins TRBV9 to TRBJ2-2, with a tentative D call TRBD2 (5 bases). The CDR3 runs to 15 residues. Germline V gene data show CDR1 as SGDLS and CDR2 as YYNGEE. The CDR3 DNA is TGTGCCAGCAGCGTATACCCTGATGGCACCGGGGAGCTGTCTTTT. It encodes CASSVYPDGTGELSF.

Sample share makes this clonotype medium-sized (0.01 to 0.1%). The genes are TRBV7-2 and TRBJ1-5; D call uncertain. Trimming removed 2 bases from V and 6 bases from J, with 5 bases in between. From germline, CDR1 is SGHTA and CDR2 FQGNSA. The CDR3 extends over 12 amino acids. CDR3 amino acids: CASSLQIQPQHF. The CDR3 bases are TGTGCCAGCAGCTTACAAATTCAGCCCCAGCATTTT.

The rearrangement links TRBV29-1 to TRBJ2-3; TRBD2 matches 14 bases. CDR1 is SQVTM, CDR2 ANQGSEA, per germline. The CDR3 sequence is 18 residues long. Written as DNA, the CDR3 is TGCAGTACAAAGGGGACTAGCGGGAGTGGTTGGAGCACAGATACGCAGTATTTT. This codes for CSTKGTSGSGWSTDTQYF.

This clonotype is classed as medium-sized. This sequence joins TRBV28 and TRBJ2-7, with 9 bases that match TRBD1. The ends lost 4 bases at V and 2 bases at J; junction bases unmatched: 15. CDR3 length equals 18 residues. Germline assignment: CDR1 MDHEN and CDR2 SYDVKM. CDR3 region: CASSSPAGTGIITYEQYF. As DNA, the CDR3 is TGTGCCAGCAGTTCACCCGCCGGGACAGGGATTATTACCTACGAGCAGTACTTC. The whole variable domain, filled in from reference TRBV28 and TRBJ2-7, reads DVKVTQSSRYLVKRTGEKVFLECVQDMDHENMFWYRQDPGLGLRLIYFSYDVKMKEKGDIPEGYSVSREKKERFSLILESASTNQTSMYLCASSSPAGTGIITYEQYFGPGTRLTVT.

The chain recombines TRBV11-2 with TRBJ2-4, with 10 positions matching TRBD1. CDR3 length: 13 residues. V was clipped by 5 bases and J by 7 bases; unmatched bases: 2. Germline lookup yields CDR1 SGHAT and CDR2 FQNNGV. The CDR3 protein is CASSLTGGNIQYF. The CDR3 nucleotides are TGTGCCAGCAGCCTGACAGGGGGCAACATTCAGTACTTC. Full variable domain (rest looked up from reference TRBV11-2 and TRBJ2-4): EAGVAQSPRYKIIEKRQSVAFWCNPISGHATLYWYQQILGQGPKLLIQFQNNGVVDDSQLPKDRFSAERLKGVDSTLKIQPAKLEDSAVYLCASSLTGGNIQYFGAGTRLSVL.

Comment on this clonotype: A read error is possible here, since a much larger clone lies one base away. This rearrangement joins TRBV6-5 to TRBJ2-3, with D uncertain. Germline CDR1 reads MNHEY; CDR2 reads SVGAGI. The CDR3 spans 12 residues. Trimming removed 5 bases at V and 0 bases at J, with 3 bases between. CDR3 DNA: TGTGCCAGCAGTCCAAGCACAGATACGCAGTATTTT. Translating gives CASSPSTDTQYF.